Given below is one TCR beta chain in context. Its antigen is not known. The data belong to a study of tumor-infiltrating lymphocytes in localized non-small cell lung cancer. Profiled with immunoSEQ multiplex PCR; TCRdb holds only in-frame clones, not every one. This sample carries 3,000 to 4,500 clones, 55% to 60% of them seen once, and the ten largest clones take approximately 13%. The germline V and J ends were trimmed by 5 bases and 4 bases, with 14 bases remaining between them. The CDR3 has 15 residues. Germline CDR1 and CDR2: MNHEY and SMNVEV (reference sequence). Study-level results: No T-cell fraction difference was seen between IM1 and IM2 tumors. Not all patients were TCR sequenced, owing to tissue quantity. Tumors had more T cell infiltration than uninvolved lung, per TCRbeta sequencing and CD3 counts. Each assay used a separate piece of the same tissue.

V usage is TRBV27 and J usage is TRBJ2-2; maybe TRBD2 (5 bases). Sequenced input: uninvolved lung tissue not adjacent to the tumor. This sequence originates from a human donor with non-small cell lung cancer. The CDR3 region has the DNA TGTGCCAGCAGTGGAGAACACGCGGGCACCGGGGAGCTGTTTTTT. Translation gives CASSGEHAGTGELFF.